A single sample is the source of the 17 T cell receptor beta chains below, sequenced in a study of metastatic and nonmetastatic thyroid tumors. All patients were untreated before thyroid surgery. TCRdb called clones again from the PCR reads with MiXCR. Of under 55,000 clones listed, approximately 15% are singletons. Sequencing was performed on blood. All receptors derive from a female donor with papillary thyroid cancer or a benign thyroid nodule (not recorded which). Some clones in this sample may be carry-over from other donors' samples.

The gene calls are TRBV24-1 and TRBJ2-1, with 11 bases fitting TRBD1. J was trimmed by 8 bases and V by 7 bases; bases with no gene match: 9. CDR1 and CDR2 (germline): KGHDR, SFDVKD. The CDR3 covers 15 residues. The DNA of the CDR3 is TGTGCCACCAGGGAATCCGGGACAGGGGGTGATGAGCAGTTCTTC. Its translation: CATRESGTGGDEQFF.

This clone was counted many times. This chain joins TRBV7-2 and TRBJ2-6; D perhaps matches TRBD2 (5 bases). The CDR3 is made up of 15 amino acids. V dropped 5 bases and J dropped 3 bases, with 11 bases sitting between them. Germline V gene data show CDR1 as SGHTA and CDR2 as FQGNSA. In DNA, the CDR3 is TGTGCCAGCAGCCCACTCACTAGTGGGGCCAACGTCCTGACTTTC. Translating gives CASSPLTSGANVLTF.

This clone has more than one count but fewer than ten. Relative to the germline gene, one junction end is altered; a read error may explain this. The chain uses TRBV6-2 or TRBV6-3 and TRBJ2-2; a weak D match, TRBD1 (6 bases). This CDR3 comprises 15 residues. The germline V gene encodes CDR1 MNHEY and CDR2 SVGEGT. The CDR3 sequence is CASSYSPGVAGELFF. In nucleotides, the CDR3 is TGTGCCAGCAGTTACTCTCCAGGGGTTGCCGGTGAGCTGTTTTTT.

This clone has just a few counts. One end of the junction does not line up with germline, which may come from a read error. This chain uses TRBV15 with TRBJ2-7; D uncertain. CDR3 length equals 13 residues. Germline lookup yields CDR1 LNHNV and CDR2 YYDKDF (reference sequence). CDR3 DNA sequence: TGTACCACCGGCATCCACATCGACTACGAGCAGTACTTC. Translated: CTTGIHIDYEQYF.

In its sample, this clone was seen many times. The chain is built from TRBV24-1 and TRBJ2-2, with 9 bases that match TRBD1. J was trimmed by 1 base and V by 3 bases; bases with no gene match: 5. This CDR3 contains 17 residues. Germline assignment: CDR1 KGHDR and CDR2 SFDVKD. The CDR3 sequence: CATSDAGTGKNTGELFF. The CDR3 nucleotides are TGTGCCACCAGTGATGCCGGGACAGGGAAGAACACCGGGGAGCTGTTTTTT.

This clone has ten or more counts. The rearrangement links TRBV5-4 to TRBJ2-7, with D perhaps matching TRBD2 (7 bases). Germline CDR1 and CDR2: SGHNT and YYREEE (reference sequence). Trimming removed 4 bases from V and 6 bases from J, with 17 bases in between. The CDR3 runs 14 residues. The CDR3 loop is CASSDRTRGGEQYF. In DNA, the CDR3 is TGTGCCAGCAGCGACAGGACTAGGGGCGGCGAGCAGTACTTC.

This clone has only a few counts. A much larger clone lies a single base off, so this may be a read error. The rearrangement joins TRBV19 to TRBJ2-4; 10 bases are a match to TRBD1. CDR1 and CDR2 (germline): LNHDA, SQIVND (reference sequence). This CDR3 has 14 amino acids. CDR3 in DNA: TGTGCCAGTAGTCCGCGGACAGGGGGGGCCATTAAGTACTTC. Its protein product is CASSPRTGGAIKYF. The complete variable domain, with remaining parts taken from reference TRBV19 and TRBJ2-4, reads DGGITQSPKYLFRKEGQNVTLSCEQNLNHDAMYWYRQDPGQGLRLIYYSQIVNDFQKGDIAEGYSVSREKKESFPLTVTSAQKNPTAFYLCASSPRTGGAIKYFGAGTRLSVL.

This chain uses TRBV5-1 with TRBJ2-7; tentative D call: TRBD1 (5 bases). The V gene lost 3 bases and the J gene lost 3 bases, with 16 bases spanning the gap. The CDR3 loop spans 15 amino acids. The germline V gene encodes CDR1 SGHRS and CDR2 YFSETQ. The CDR3 region is CASSWGDSGVYEQYF. DNA of the CDR3: TGCGCCAGCAGCTGGGGCGACAGTGGGGTCTACGAGCAGTACTTC.

This clone was observed at least ten times. The sample holds other DNA sequences that translate to the same CDR3. The gene calls are TRBV30 and TRBJ2-7; TRBD2 agrees at 11 bases. The CDR3 spans 13 residues. Germline V gene lookup returns CDR1 GTSNPN and CDR2 SVGIG (reference sequence). The V and J ends lost 8 bases and 8 bases, in that order; junction bases with no gene match: 11. The CDR3 DNA follows: TGTGCCCTCCGGCTAGCGGGAGGCCACCAGCAGTACTTC. Protein product: CALRLAGGHQQYF.

The chain joins TRBV20-1 to TRBJ2-7; D may be TRBD1 (6 bases). Looked up from germline, CDR1 is DFQATT and CDR2 is SNEGSKA (reference sequence). Trimming stripped 0 bases from V and 3 bases from J, with 15 bases between. The CDR3 is made up of 15 amino acids. Written as DNA, the CDR3 is TGCAGTGCTAGAGATCAGGGGTGGGCTCTCTACGAGCAGTACTTC. It translates to CSARDQGWALYEQYF.

This clone was detected a few times. The genes are TRBV6-1 and TRBJ1-2; D gene uncertain. V was shortened by 8 bases and J by 9 bases, with 25 bases between the two germline ends. CDR1 is MNHNS, CDR2 SASEGT, per germline. CDR3 length equals 15 residues. The CDR3 sequence is CASGSPGRKRDCYTF. The CDR3 coding sequence is TGTGCCAGCGGATCCCCCGGACGAAAAAGAGACTGCTACACCTTC.

This clone has a count of ten or more. This rearrangement joins TRBV7-9 to TRBJ1-1, with D possibly matching TRBD1 (6 bases). The CDR3 runs to 15 residues. Trimming stripped 6 bases from V and 1 base from J, with 15 bases between. Germline CDR1 SEHNR, CDR2 FQNEAQ (reference sequence). Here the CDR3 DNA reads TGTGCCAGCAGTTTCCCAACACAGGGGAACACTGAAGCTTTCTTT. It codes for CASSFPTQGNTEAFF.

Many counts were recorded for this clone. The CDR3 loop is CASSLTGAGARETQYF. CDR3 sequence (DNA): TGTGCCAGCAGCTTGACCGGGGCAGGGGCGCGGGAGACCCAGTACTTC. This chain connects TRBV11-3 to TRBJ2-5; tentative D call: TRBD1 (6 bases). The CDR3 has 16 amino acids. Trimming left V 3 bases short and J 5 bases short, with 19 bases between. The V gene's germline CDR1 is SGHNT and CDR2 YENEEA.

This clone was counted ten times or more. The chain employs TRBV6-1 and TRBJ1-1; possible D gene TRBD1, 6 bases. This CDR3 contains 14 residues. The germline V gene has CDR1 MNHNS and CDR2 SASEGT. The V end lost 4 bases, the J end lost 5 bases, and 14 bases lay between the germline ends. The chain's CDR3 is CASSAGGRRTEAFF. CDR3 sequence (DNA): TGTGCCAGCAGTGCGGGGGGGCGTCGGACTGAAGCTTTCTTT.

This clone was picked up many times. The V call is TRBV6-1, the J call TRBJ2-1, with D perhaps matching TRBD2 (6 bases). CDR1 is MNHNS, CDR2 SASEGT, per germline. The V gene lost 6 bases and the J gene lost 2 bases, with 17 bases spanning the gap. The length of the CDR3 is 16 residues. As DNA, the CDR3 is TGTGCCAGCAGCGCGCGGCGGGAAGGGACCTACAATGAGCAGTTCTTC. Amino acid sequence: CASSARREGTYNEQFF.

This clone was counted many times. The rearrangement links TRBV5-1 to TRBJ2-2; TRBD2 might be the D (5 bases). Germline V gene sequence: CDR1 SGHRS, CDR2 YFSETQ. Trimming stripped 0 bases from V and 5 bases from J, with 14 bases between. This CDR3 is built from 16 residues. CDR3 sequence (DNA): TGCGCCAGCAGCTTGGAACGGATCGGCGGGACCGGGGAGCTGTTTTTT. Protein: CASSLERIGGTGELFF.

Many counts were recorded for this clone. V and J are TRBV5-4 and TRBJ2-1; TRBD2 matches 11 bases. The CDR3 loop spans 18 amino acids. CDR1 and CDR2 from the germline V gene are SGHNT and YYREEE (reference sequence). J was trimmed by 5 bases and V by 0 bases; bases with no gene match: 10. CDR3 DNA sequence: TGTGCCAGCAGCTTGGCCATGGTTAGCGGGAGGGTAAACAATGAGCAGTTCTTC. It is translated as CASSLAMVSGRVNNEQFF.